This T cell receptor (beta chain) stems from a study of blood T cell repertoires in COVID-19. Study summary: The United States, Italy and Spain were the sources of the acute and convalescent COVID-19 samples. The analysed material was cDNA or gDNA that came from T cells, B-cell-depleted T cells, or PBMCs.

Participants spanned ages roughly 18 to 95 years and resided in 20 to 25 US areas. Assay used: immunoSEQ multiplex PCR; TCRdb lists only in-frame clones, some missing. The sample lists about 210,000 clones, about 91% occurring once. V lost 0 bases to trimming and J lost 1 base, with 10 bases between them. This CDR3 region has 15 residues. From germline, CDR1 is GTSNPN and CDR2 SVGIG (reference sequence). The source of this sequence is a man between 18 and 29 years old with acute COVID-19. Sequencing was performed on PBMCs or T cells enriched from blood (not recorded which). The chain couples TRBV30 to TRBJ1-3; D is unclear. The CDR3 loop reads CAWSVLAGSGNTIYF. In DNA, the CDR3 is TGTGCCTGGAGTGTATTAGCGGGGTCTGGAAACACCATATATTTT.